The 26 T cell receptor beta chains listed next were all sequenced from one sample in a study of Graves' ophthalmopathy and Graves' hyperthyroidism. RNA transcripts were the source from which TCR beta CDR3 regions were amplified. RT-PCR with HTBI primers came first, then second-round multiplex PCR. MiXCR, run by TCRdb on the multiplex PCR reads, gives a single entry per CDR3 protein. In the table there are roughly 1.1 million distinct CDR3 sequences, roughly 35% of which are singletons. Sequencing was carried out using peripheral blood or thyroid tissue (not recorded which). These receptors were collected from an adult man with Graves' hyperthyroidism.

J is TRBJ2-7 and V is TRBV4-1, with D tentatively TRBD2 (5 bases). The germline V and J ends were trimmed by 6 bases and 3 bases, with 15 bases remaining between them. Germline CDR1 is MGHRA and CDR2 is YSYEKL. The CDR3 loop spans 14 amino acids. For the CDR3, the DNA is TGCGCCAGCAGGGGCCCGGGGTCAAGCTACGAGCAGTACTTC. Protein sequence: CASRGPGSSYEQYF.

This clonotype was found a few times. The CDR3 loop reads CSALVIQGVLNTEAFF. The DNA of the CDR3 is TGCAGTGCCTTGGTAATTCAGGGGGTTCTGAACACTGAAGCTTTCTTT. This chain connects TRBV20-1 to TRBJ1-1; 7 positions match TRBD1. This CDR3 is 16 amino acids long. V dropped 6 bases and J dropped 0; count of bases not matched to a gene: 13. The germline CDR1 and CDR2 sequences are DFQATT and SNEGSKA (reference sequence).

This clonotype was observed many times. The CDR3 loop reads CATSRERGYNQPQHF. In DNA form, the CDR3 reads TGTGCCACCAGCAGAGAGAGGGGGTACAATCAGCCCCAGCATTTT. The gene calls are TRBV15 and TRBJ1-5; D might be TRBD1 (6 bases). The CDR3 length is 15 residues. Trimming stripped 0 bases from V and 3 bases from J, with 9 bases between. Germline assignment: CDR1 LNHNV and CDR2 YYDKDF (reference sequence). Full variable domain (remainder filled in from reference TRBV15 and TRBJ1-5): DAMVIQNPRYQVTQFGKPVTLSCSQTLNHNVMYWYQQKSSQAPKLLFHYYDKDFNNEADTPDNFQSRRPNTSFCFLDIRSPGLGDTAMYLCATSRERGYNQPQHFGDGTRLSIL.

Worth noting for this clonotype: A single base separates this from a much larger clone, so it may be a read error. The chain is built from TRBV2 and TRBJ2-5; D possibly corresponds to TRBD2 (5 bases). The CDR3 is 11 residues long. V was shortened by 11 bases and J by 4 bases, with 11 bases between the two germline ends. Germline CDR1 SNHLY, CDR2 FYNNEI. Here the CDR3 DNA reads TGTGCCCGCGGGTTTGGAGAGACCCAGTACTTC. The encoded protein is CARGFGETQYF.

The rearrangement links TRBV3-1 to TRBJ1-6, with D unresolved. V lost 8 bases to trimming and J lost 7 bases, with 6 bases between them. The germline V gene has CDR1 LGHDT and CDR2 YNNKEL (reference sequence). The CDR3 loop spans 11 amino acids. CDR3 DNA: TGTGCCAGCGGTAAAAATTCACCCCTCCACTTT. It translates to CASGKNSPLHF.

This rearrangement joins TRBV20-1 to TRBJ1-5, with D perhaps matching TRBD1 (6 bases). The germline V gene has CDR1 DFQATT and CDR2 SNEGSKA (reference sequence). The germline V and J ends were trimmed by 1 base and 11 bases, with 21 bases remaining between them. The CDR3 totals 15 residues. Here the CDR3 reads CSARGRGAPGETQHF. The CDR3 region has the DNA TGCAGTGCTAGAGGGAGGGGGGCCCCAGGGGAGACCCAGCATTTT.

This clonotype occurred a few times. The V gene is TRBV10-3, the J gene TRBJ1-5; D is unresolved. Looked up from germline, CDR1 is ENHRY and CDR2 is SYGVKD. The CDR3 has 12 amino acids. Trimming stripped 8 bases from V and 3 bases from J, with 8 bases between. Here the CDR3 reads CAIRDFNQPQHF. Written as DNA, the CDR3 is TGTGCCATCCGGGATTTCAATCAGCCCCAGCATTTT.

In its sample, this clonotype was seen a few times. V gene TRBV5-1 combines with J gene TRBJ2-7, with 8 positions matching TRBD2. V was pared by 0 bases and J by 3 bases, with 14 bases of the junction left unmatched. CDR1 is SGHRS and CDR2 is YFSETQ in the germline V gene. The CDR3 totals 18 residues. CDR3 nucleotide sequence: TGCGCCAGCAGCTTGGCCGGGACTAGGTTTGCTATAGACTACGAGCAGTACTTC. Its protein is CASSLAGTRFAIDYEQYF.

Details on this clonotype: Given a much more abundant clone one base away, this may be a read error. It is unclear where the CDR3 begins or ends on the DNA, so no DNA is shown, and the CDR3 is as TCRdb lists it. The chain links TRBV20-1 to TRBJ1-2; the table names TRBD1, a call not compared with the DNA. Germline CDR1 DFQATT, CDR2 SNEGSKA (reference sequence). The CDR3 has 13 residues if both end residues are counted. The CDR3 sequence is CSTFEGQSYGCTF.

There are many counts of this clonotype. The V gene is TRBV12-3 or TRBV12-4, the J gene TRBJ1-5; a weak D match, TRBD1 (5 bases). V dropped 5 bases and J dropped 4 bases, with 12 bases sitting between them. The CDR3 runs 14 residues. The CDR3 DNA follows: TGTGCCAGCAGTCCCATGAGGGGAAATCAGCCCCAGCATTTT. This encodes CASSPMRGNQPQHF.

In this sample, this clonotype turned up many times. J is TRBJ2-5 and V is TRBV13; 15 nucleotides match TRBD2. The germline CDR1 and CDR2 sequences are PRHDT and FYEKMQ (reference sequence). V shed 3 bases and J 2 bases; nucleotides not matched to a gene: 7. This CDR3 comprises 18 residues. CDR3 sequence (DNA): TGTGCCAGCAGCTTGAGACGGACTAGCGGGAGGGGGCAAGAGACCCAGTACTTC. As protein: CASSLRRTSGRGQETQYF.

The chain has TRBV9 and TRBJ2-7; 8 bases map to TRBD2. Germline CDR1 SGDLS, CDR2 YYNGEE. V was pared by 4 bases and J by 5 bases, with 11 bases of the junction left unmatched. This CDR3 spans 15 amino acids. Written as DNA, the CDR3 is TGTGCCAGCAGCCAGGGAGGGAGCGGGAGAGACGAGCAGTACTTC. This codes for CASSQGGSGRDEQYF.

The CDR3 region is CASSDGGHEQYF. For the CDR3, the DNA is TGTGCCAGCAGTGACGGGGGCCACGAGCAGTACTTC. The chain uses TRBV6-4 and TRBJ2-7; a weak D match, TRBD1 (6 bases). The V gene lost 2 bases and the J gene lost 5 bases, with 7 bases spanning the gap. Germline CDR1 is MRHNA and CDR2 is SNTAGT. The CDR3 is 12 residues long.

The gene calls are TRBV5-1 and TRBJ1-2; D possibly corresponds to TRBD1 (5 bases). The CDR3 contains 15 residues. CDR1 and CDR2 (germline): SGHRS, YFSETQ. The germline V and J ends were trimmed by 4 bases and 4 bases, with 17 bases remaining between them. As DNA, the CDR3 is TGCGCCAGCAGCCCCCGGGACTCCAAGGGCTATGGCTACACCTTC. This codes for CASSPRDSKGYGYTF. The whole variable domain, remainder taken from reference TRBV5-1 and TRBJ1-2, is KAGVTQTPRYLIKTRGQQVTLSCSPISGHRSVSWYQQTPGQGLQFLFEYFSETQRNKGNFPGRFSGRQFSNSRSEMNVSTLELGDSALYLCASSPRDSKGYGYTFGSGTRLTVV.

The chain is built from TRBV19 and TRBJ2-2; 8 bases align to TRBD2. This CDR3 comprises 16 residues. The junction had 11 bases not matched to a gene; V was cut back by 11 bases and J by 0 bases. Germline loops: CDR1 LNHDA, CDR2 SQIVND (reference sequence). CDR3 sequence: CAVPREREPNTGELFF. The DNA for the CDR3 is TGTGCCGTCCCGCGGGAGCGGGAGCCGAACACCGGGGAGCTGTTTTTT.

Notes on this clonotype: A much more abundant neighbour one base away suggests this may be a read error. CDR3 loop: CTSSWRTGYETQYF. CDR3 sequence (DNA): TGTACCAGCTCCTGGCGGACAGGGTACGAGACCCAGTACTTC. This chain links TRBV2 with TRBJ2-5, with TRBD1 identical over 8 bases. This CDR3 contains 14 residues. Germline-derived CDR1 and CDR2 are SNHLY and FYNNEI.

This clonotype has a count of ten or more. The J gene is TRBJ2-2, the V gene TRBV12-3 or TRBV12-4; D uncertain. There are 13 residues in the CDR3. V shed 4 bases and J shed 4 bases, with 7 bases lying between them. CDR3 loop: CASSSRVTGELFF. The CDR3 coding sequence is TGTGCCAGCAGTTCACGAGTCACCGGGGAGCTGTTTTTT.

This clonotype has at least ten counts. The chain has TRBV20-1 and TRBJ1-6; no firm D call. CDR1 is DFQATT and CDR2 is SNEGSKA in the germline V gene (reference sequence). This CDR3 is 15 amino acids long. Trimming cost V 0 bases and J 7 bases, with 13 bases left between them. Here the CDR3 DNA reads TGCAGTGCTAGAGAGGCAACAGCGGTAAATTCACCCCTCCACTTT. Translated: CSAREATAVNSPLHF.

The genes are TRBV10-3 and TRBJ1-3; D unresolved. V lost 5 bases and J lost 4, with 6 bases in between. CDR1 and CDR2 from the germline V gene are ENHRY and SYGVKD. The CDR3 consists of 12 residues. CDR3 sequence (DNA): TGTGCCATCAGTTTGGAGGGAAACACCATATATTTT. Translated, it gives CAISLEGNTIYF.

CDR3 loop: CAISESRDSTEAFF. Written as DNA, the CDR3 is TGTGCCATCAGTGAGTCGAGGGACAGCACTGAAGCTTTCTTT. J is TRBJ1-1 and V is TRBV10-3, with TRBD1 matching over 7 bases. The V gene's germline CDR1 is ENHRY and CDR2 SYGVKD. The ends lost 0 bases at V and 4 bases at J; junction bases unmatched: 2. CDR3 length: 14 amino acids.

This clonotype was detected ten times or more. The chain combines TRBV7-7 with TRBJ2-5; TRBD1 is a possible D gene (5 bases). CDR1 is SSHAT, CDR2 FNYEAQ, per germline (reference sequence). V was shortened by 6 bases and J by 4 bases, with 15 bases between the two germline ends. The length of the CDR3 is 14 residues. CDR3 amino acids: CASSPTGLGETQYF. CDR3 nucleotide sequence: TGTGCCAGCAGTCCTACAGGTTTGGGAGAGACCCAGTACTTC.

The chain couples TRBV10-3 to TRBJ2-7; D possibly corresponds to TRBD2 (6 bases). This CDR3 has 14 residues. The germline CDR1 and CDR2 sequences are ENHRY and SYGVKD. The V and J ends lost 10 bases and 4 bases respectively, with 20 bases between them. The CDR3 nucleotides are TGTGCCAGCAGCGAGGCAGGGACTCAGTACGAGCAGTACTTC. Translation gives CASSEAGTQYEQYF.

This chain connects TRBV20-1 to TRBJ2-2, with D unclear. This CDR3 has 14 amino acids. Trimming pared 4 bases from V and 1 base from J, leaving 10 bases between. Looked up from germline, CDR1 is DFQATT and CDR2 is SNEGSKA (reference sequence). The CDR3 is CSAIKTVNTGELFF. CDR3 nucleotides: TGCAGTGCTATCAAGACGGTGAACACCGGGGAGCTGTTTTTT.

The CDR3, as DNA: TGTGCCACCAGCAGAGATGGGGACAGGGGCGACCCCTACGAGCAGTACTTC. As protein: CATSRDGDRGDPYEQYF. J is TRBJ2-7 and V is TRBV15; 10 bases are a match to TRBD1. J gave up 2 bases and V 0 bases, and 7 bases lay outside the gene matches. The germline V gene has CDR1 LNHNV and CDR2 YYDKDF (reference sequence). The CDR3 is made up of 17 amino acids.

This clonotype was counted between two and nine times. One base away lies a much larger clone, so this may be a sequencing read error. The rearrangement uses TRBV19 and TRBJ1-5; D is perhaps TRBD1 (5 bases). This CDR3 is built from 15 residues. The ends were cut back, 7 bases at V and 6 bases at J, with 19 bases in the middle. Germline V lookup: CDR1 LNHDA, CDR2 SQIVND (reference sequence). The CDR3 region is CASTTAGFRSQPQHF. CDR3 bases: TGTGCCAGTACCACGGCAGGGTTTCGTAGTCAGCCCCAGCATTTT.

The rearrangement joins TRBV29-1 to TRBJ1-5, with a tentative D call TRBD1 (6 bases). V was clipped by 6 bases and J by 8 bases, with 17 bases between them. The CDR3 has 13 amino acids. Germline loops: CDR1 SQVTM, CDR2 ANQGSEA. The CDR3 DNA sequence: TGCAGCGTCCCGTCGGGGGCCGGGGAGCCCCAGCATTTT. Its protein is CSVPSGAGEPQHF.